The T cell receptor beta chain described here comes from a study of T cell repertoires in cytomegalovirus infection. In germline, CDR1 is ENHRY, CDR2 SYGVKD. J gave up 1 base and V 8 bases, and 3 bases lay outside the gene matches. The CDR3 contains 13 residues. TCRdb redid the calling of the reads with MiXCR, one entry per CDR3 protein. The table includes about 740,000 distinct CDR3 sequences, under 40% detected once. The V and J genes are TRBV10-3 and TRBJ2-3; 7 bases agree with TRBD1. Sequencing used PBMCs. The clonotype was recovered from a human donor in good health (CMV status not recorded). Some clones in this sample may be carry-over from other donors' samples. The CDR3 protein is CAIADRGTDTQYF. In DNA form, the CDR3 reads TGTGCCATCGCAGACAGGGGCACAGATACGCAGTATTTT.